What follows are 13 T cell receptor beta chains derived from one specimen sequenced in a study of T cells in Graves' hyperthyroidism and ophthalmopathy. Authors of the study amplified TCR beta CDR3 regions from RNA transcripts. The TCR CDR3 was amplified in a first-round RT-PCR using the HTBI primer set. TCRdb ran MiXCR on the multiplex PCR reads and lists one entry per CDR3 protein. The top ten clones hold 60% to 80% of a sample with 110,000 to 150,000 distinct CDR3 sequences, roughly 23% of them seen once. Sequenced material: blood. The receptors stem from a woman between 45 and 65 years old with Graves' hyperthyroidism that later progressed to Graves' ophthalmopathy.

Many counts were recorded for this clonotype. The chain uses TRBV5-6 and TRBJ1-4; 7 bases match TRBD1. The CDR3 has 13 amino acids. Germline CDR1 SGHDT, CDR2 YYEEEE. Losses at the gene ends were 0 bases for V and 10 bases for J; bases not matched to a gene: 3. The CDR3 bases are TGTGCCAGCAGCTTGGGTACAGGGGCAAAACTGTTTTTT. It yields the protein CASSLGTGAKLFF.

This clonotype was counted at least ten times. CDR3 DNA sequence: TGTGCCAGCAGATCTCAGGGTACTCAAGAGACCCAGTACTTC. Its translation is CASRSQGTQETQYF. This chain uses TRBV27 with TRBJ2-5; the D gene is possibly TRBD1 (5 bases). Germline CDR1 is MNHEY and CDR2 is SMNVEV (reference sequence). This CDR3 has 14 residues. Trimming took off 6 bases at V and 2 bases at J, with 13 bases between the two ends.

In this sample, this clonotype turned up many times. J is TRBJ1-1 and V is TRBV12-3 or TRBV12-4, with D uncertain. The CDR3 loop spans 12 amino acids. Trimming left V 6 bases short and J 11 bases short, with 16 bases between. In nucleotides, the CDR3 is TGTGCCAGCAGCCCCCCGGGGTCAAAGGCTTTCTTT. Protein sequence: CASSPPGSKAFF.

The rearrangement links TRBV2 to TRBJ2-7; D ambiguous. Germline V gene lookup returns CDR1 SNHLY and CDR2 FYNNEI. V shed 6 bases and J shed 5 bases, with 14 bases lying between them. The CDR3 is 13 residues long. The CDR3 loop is CASSLVQAHEQYF. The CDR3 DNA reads TGTGCCAGCAGCTTAGTCCAAGCCCACGAGCAGTACTTC.

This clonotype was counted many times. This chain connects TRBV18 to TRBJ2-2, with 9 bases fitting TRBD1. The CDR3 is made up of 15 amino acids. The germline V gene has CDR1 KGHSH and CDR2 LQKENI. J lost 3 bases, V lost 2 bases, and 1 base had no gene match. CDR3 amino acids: CASSPGTGHTGELFF. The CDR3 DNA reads TGTGCCAGCTCACCAGGGACAGGGCACACCGGGGAGCTGTTTTTT.

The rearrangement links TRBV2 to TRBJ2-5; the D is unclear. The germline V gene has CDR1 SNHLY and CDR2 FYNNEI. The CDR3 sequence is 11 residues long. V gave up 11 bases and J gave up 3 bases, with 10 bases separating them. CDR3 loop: CAPCSEETQYF. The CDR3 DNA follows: TGTGCCCCCTGCTCGGAAGAGACCCAGTACTTC. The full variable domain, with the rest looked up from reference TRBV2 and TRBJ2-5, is EPEVTQTPSHQVTQMGQEVILRCVPISNHLYFYWYRQILGQKVEFLVSFYNNEISEKSEIFDDQFSVERPDGSNFTLKIRSTKLEDSAMYFCAPCSEETQYFGPGTRLLVL.

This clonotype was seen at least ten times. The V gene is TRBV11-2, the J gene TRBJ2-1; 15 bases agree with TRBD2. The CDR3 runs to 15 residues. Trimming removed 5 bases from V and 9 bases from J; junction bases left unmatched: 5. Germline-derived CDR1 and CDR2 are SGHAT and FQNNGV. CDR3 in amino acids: CASSPGTSGRSEQFF. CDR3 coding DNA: TGTGCCAGCAGCCCTGGGACTAGCGGGAGGAGTGAGCAGTTCTTC.

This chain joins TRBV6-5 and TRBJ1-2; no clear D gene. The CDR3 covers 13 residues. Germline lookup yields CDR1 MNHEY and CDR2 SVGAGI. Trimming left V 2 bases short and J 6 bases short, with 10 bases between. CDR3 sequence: CASSYQDFDGYTF. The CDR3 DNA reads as TGTGCCAGCAGTTACCAAGACTTCGATGGCTACACCTTC.

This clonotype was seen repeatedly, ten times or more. CDR3 in amino acids: CASSSPRGVRSPYEQYF. In DNA form, the CDR3 reads TGTGCCAGCAGTTCCCCACGAGGTGTAAGGAGCCCCTACGAGCAGTACTTC. The V and J genes are TRBV28 and TRBJ2-7, with no clear D. CDR3 length equals 17 residues. Germline V gene sequence: CDR1 MDHEN, CDR2 SYDVKM. The V end lost 4 bases, the J end lost 2 bases, and 21 bases lay between the germline ends. Filled out from reference TRBV28 and TRBJ2-7, the complete variable domain reads DVKVTQSSRYLVKRTGEKVFLECVQDMDHENMFWYRQDPGLGLRLIYFSYDVKMKEKGDIPEGYSVSREKKERFSLILESASTNQTSMYLCASSSPRGVRSPYEQYFGPGTRLTVT.

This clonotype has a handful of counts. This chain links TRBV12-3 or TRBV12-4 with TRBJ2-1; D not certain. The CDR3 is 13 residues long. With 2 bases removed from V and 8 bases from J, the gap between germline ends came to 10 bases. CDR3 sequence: CASSLLSEDEQFF. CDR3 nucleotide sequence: TGTGCCAGCAGTTTATTAAGCGAGGATGAGCAGTTCTTC.

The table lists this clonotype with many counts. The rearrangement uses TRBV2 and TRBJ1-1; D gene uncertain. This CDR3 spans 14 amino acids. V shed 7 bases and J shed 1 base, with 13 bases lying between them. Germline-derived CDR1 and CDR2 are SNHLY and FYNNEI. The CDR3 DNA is TGTGCCAGCATTCCCCCGATCAAGAACACTGAAGCTTTCTTT. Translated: CASIPPIKNTEAFF.

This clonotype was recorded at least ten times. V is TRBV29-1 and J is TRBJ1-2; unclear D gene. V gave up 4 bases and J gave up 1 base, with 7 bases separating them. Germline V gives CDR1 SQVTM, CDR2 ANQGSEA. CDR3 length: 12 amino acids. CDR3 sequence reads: CSVGSVNYGYTF. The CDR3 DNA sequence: TGCAGCGTTGGCTCCGTTAACTATGGCTACACCTTC. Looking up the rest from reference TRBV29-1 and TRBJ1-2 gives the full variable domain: SAVISQKPSRDICQRGTSLTIQCQVDSQVTMMFWYRQQPGQSLTLIATANQGSEATYESGFVIDKFPISRPNLTFSTLTVSNMSPEDSSIYLCSVGSVNYGYTFGSGTRLTVV.

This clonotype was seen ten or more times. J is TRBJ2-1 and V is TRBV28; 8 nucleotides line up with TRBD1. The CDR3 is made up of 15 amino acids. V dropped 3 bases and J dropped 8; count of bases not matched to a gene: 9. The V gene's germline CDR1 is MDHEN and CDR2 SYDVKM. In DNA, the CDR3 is TGTGCCAGCAGTTTCTCCGGACAGGGATGGGATGAGCAGTTCTTC. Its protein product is CASSFSGQGWDEQFF. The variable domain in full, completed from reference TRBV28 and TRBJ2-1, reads DVKVTQSSRYLVKRTGEKVFLECVQDMDHENMFWYRQDPGLGLRLIYFSYDVKMKEKGDIPEGYSVSREKKERFSLILESASTNQTSMYLCASSFSGQGWDEQFFGPGTRLTVL.